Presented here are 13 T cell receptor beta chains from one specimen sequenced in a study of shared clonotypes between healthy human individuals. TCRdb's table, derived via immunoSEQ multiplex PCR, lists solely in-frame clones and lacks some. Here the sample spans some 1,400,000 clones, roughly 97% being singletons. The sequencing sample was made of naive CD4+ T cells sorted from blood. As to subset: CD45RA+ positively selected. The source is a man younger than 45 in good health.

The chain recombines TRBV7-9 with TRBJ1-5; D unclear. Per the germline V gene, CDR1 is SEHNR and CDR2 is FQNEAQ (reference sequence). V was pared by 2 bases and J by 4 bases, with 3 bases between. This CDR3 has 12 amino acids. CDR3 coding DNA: TGTGCCAGCAGCTTAAAGAATCAGCCCCAGCATTTT. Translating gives CASSLKNQPQHF.

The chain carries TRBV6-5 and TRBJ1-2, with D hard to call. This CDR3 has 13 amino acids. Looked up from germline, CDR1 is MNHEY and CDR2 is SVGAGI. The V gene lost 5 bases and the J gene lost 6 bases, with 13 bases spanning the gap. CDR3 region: CASSEVFRHGYTF. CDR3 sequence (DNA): TGTGCCAGCAGTGAGGTCTTTCGGCATGGCTACACCTTC.

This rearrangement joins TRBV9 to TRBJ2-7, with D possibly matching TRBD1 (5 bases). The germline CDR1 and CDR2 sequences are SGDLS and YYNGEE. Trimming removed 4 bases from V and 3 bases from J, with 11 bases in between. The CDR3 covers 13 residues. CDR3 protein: CASSSRVGYEQYF. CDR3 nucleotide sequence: TGTGCCAGCAGCTCCAGGGTAGGCTACGAGCAGTACTTC.

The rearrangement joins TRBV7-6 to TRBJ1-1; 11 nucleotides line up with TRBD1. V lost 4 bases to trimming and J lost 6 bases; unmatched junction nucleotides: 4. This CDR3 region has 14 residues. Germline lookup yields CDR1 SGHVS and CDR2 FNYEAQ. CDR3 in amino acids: CASSSRDRGAEAFF. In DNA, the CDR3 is TGTGCCAGCAGCTCCCGGGACAGGGGGGCTGAAGCTTTCTTT.

CDR3 region: CANAPGTGALQGYTF. CDR3 sequence (DNA): TGTGCCAACGCCCCCGGGACAGGGGCCCTCCAGGGCTACACCTTC. The rearrangement joins TRBV6-1 to TRBJ1-2; TRBD1 matches 10 bases. Looked up from germline, CDR1 is MNHNS and CDR2 is SASEGT. The CDR3 is 15 amino acids. V was pared by 10 bases and J by 8 bases, with 16 bases of the junction left unmatched.

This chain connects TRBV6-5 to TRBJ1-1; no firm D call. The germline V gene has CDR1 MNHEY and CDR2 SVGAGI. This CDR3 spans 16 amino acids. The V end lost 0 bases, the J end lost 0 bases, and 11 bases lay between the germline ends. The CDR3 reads CASSYSSLRVNTEAFF. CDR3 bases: TGTGCCAGCAGTTACTCATCCCTGAGGGTGAACACTGAAGCTTTCTTT.

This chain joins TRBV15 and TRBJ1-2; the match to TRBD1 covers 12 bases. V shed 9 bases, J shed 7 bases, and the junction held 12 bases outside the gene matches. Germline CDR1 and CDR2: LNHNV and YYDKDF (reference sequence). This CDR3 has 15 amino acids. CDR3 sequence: CATSAAGQGATGYTF. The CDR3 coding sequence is TGTGCCACGAGCGCGGCGGGACAGGGGGCAACTGGCTACACCTTC.

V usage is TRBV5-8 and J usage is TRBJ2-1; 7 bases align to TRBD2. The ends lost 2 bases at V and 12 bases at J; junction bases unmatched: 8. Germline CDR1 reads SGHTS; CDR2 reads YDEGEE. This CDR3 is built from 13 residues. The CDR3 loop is CASSFVAGEGQFF. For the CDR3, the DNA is TGTGCCAGCAGCTTCGTCGCGGGAGAGGGGCAGTTCTTC.

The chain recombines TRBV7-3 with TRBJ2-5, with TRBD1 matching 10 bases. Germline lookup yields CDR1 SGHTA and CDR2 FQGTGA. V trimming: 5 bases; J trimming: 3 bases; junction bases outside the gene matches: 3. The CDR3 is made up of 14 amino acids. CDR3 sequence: CASSKTGGEETQYF. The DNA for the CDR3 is TGTGCCAGCAGCAAGACAGGGGGCGAAGAGACCCAGTACTTC.

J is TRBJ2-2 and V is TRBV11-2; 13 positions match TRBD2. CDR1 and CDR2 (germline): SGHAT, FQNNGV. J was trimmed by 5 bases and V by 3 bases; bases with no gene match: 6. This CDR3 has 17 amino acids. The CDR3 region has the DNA TGTGCCAGCAGCTTCCGAGGACTAGCGGGAGTGACCGGGGAGCTGTTTTTT. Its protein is CASSFRGLAGVTGELFF.

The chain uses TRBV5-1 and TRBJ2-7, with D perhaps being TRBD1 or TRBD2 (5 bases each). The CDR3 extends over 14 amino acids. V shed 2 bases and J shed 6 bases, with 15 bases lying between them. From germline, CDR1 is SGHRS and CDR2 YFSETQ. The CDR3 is CASSLGLGVGEQYF. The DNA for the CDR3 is TGCGCCAGCAGCTTAGGTCTGGGGGTTGGCGAGCAGTACTTC. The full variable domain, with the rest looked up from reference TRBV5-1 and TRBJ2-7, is KAGVTQTPRYLIKTRGQQVTLSCSPISGHRSVSWYQQTPGQGLQFLFEYFSETQRNKGNFPGRFSGRQFSNSRSEMNVSTLELGDSALYLCASSLGLGVGEQYFGPGTRLTVT.

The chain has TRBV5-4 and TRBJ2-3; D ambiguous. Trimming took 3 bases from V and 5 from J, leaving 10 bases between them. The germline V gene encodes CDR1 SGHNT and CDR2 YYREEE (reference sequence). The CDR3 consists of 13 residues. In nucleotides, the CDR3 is TGTGCCAGCAGCTCCATCAGAGGAGATACGCAGTATTTT. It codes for CASSSIRGDTQYF.

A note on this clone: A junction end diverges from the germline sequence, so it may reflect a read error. The CDR3 DNA reads TGTGCCAGCCGCTTAATGGGACACAATAACTATGGCTACACCTTC. Its translation: CASRLMGHNNYGYTF. V gene TRBV7-2 combines with J gene TRBJ1-2, with D perhaps matching TRBD1 (6 bases). Germline CDR1 reads SGHTA; CDR2 reads FQGNSA. The CDR3 extends over 15 amino acids.